The 10 T cell receptor beta chains reported below all come from one sample, sequenced in a study of blood T cell repertoires in COVID-19. Profiling relied on immunoSEQ multiplex PCR, and the TCRdb table lists in-frame clones only, not all of them. Among 200,000 to 250,000 clones listed, about 85% were seen once. The sample taken for sequencing was PBMCs or T cells enriched from blood (not recorded which). The receptors shown here come from a woman aged 30 to 39 who had recovered from COVID-19.

The DNA for the CDR3 is TGTGCCTGGAAGCGTCCACGGACAGGGAGCAATCAGCCCCAGCATTTT. Translated, it gives CAWKRPRTGSNQPQHF. The V and J genes are TRBV30 and TRBJ1-5; 8 bases match TRBD1. J gave up 1 base and V 4 bases, and 9 bases lay outside the gene matches. The CDR3 totals 16 residues. Germline V lookup: CDR1 GTSNPN, CDR2 SVGIG (reference sequence).

V gene TRBV3-1 (or the pseudogene TRBV3-2) combines with J gene TRBJ2-3; possibly TRBD2 for D (6 bases). This CDR3 is built from 17 residues. CDR1 LGHDT and CDR2 YNNKEL come from the germline V gene (reference sequence). Trimming took off 0 bases at V and 2 bases at J, with 15 bases between the two ends. The CDR3 reads CASSQDYRDSFTDTQYF. CDR3 DNA: TGTGCCAGCAGCCAAGACTACCGGGACTCTTTCACAGATACGCAGTATTTT.

The J gene is TRBJ1-3, the V gene TRBV2; tentatively, D is TRBD1 (6 bases). The CDR3 is 14 residues long. V was cut by 4 bases and J by 4 bases, with 11 bases left in between. The germline V gene encodes CDR1 SNHLY and CDR2 FYNNEI. The CDR3 nucleotides are TGTGCCAGCAGTGCCACGGGACAAGGAAACACCATATATTTT. This encodes CASSATGQGNTIYF.

The chain combines TRBV4-3 with TRBJ1-1, with D hard to call. The CDR3 runs 15 residues. Germline CDR1 is LGHNA and CDR2 is YSLEER. Deletions cut 0 bases from V and 5 bases from J, with 13 bases between. CDR3 in DNA: TGCGCCAGCAGCCAAGATCGATCACCACGGACTGAAGCTTTCTTT. Its translation: CASSQDRSPRTEAFF.

The V gene is TRBV7-2, the J gene TRBJ2-1; 8 bases match TRBD2. The V segment lost 7 bases and the J segment 12 bases; nucleotides outside the gene matches: 11. Germline V gives CDR1 SGHTA, CDR2 FQGNSA. This CDR3 has 13 amino acids. The CDR3 DNA reads as TGTGCCAGCAAGAAAATGGCGGGGGGCGGGCAGTTCTTC. Protein: CASKKMAGGGQFF.

CDR3 sequence: CASSTRTGVRNQPQHF. The CDR3 region has the DNA TGTGCCAGTAGTACCAGGACAGGGGTTAGGAATCAGCCCCAGCATTTT. V gene TRBV19 combines with J gene TRBJ1-5; 9 nucleotides line up with TRBD1. Per the germline V gene, CDR1 is LNHDA and CDR2 is SQIVND (reference sequence). The ends lost 4 bases at V and 4 bases at J; junction bases unmatched: 8. The CDR3 consists of 16 residues.

This chain uses TRBV5-4 with TRBJ2-7, with TRBD1 matching 9 bases. Germline values: CDR1 SGHNT, CDR2 YYREEE (reference sequence). The CDR3 is 15 amino acids. The junction had 9 bases not matched to a gene; V was cut back by 4 bases and J by 4 bases. For the CDR3, the DNA is TGTGCCAGCAGCCCAGACAGGGGGACAGAATACGAGCAGTACTTC. Its translation is CASSPDRGTEYEQYF.

The J gene is TRBJ1-2, the V gene TRBV4-1; the D is unclear. The V end lost 2 bases, the J end lost 4 bases, and 11 bases lay between the germline ends. Germline-derived CDR1 and CDR2 are MGHRA and YSYEKL. This CDR3 contains 14 residues. CDR3 coding DNA: TGCGCCAGCAGCCAAAAGAGCGGGATCTATGGCTACACCTTC. This sequence encodes CASSQKSGIYGYTF.

V and J are TRBV19 and TRBJ2-7; D is possibly TRBD1 (5 bases). CDR3 length: 17 residues. V gave up 0 bases and J gave up 1 base, with 16 bases separating them. Germline lookup yields CDR1 LNHDA and CDR2 SQIVND (reference sequence). This CDR3 is CASSIDVRREGSYEQYF. The DNA of the CDR3 is TGTGCCAGTAGTATAGATGTGCGCAGGGAAGGATCCTACGAGCAGTACTTC.

V gene TRBV7-6 combines with J gene TRBJ2-3; D gene uncertain. CDR3 length: 14 amino acids. CDR1 and CDR2 from the germline V gene are SGHVS and FNYEAQ. V lost 4 bases and J 0 bases, leaving 8 bases between the germline ends. The DNA of the CDR3 is TGTGCCAGCAGCTCCGTCACTAGCACAGATACGCAGTATTTT. Translated, it gives CASSSVTSTDTQYF.